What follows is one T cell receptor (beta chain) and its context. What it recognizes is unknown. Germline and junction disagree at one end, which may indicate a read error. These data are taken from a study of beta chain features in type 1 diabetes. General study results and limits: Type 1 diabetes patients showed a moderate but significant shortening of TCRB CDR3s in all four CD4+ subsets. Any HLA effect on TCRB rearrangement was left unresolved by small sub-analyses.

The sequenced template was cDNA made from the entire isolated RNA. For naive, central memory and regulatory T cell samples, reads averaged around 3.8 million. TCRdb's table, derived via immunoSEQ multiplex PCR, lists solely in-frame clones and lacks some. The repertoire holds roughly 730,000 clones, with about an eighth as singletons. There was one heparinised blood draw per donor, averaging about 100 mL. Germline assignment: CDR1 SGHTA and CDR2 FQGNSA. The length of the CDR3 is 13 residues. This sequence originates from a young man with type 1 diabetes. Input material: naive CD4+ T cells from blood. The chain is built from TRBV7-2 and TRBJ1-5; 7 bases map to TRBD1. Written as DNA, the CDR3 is TGTGCCAGCAGGTTAAACTCGGGGACAGCCCTAGATTTT. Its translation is CASRLNSGTALDF.